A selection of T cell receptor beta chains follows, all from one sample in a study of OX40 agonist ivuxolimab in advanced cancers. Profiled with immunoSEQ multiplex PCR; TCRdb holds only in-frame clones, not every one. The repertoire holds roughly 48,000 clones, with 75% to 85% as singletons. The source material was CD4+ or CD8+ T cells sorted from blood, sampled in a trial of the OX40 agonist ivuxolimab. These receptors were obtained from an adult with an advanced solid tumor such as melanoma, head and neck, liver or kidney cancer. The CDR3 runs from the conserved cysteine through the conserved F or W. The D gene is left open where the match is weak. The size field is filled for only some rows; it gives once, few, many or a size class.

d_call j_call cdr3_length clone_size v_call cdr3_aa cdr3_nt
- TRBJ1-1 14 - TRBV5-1 CASSQPGSSTEAFF TGCGCCAGCAGTCAGCCAGGGTCGAGCACTGAAGCTTTCTTT
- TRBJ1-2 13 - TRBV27 CASRRAGGYGYTF TGTGCCAGCCGTAGGGCTGGGGGCTATGGCTACACCTTC
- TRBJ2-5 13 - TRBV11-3 CASSLVGQETQYF TGTGCCAGCAGCTTAGTCGGCCAAGAGACCCAGTACTTC
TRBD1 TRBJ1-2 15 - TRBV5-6 CASSLADREYYGYTF TGTGCCAGCAGCTTGGCGGACAGGGAATACTATGGCTACACCTTC
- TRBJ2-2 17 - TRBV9 CASSKGLFASNTGELFF TGTGCCAGCAGCAAGGGCCTCTTCGCATCGAACACCGGGGAGCTGTTTTTT
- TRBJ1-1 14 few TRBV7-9 CASSQGLLNTEAFF TGTGCCAGCAGCCAAGGACTACTTAACACTGAAGCTTTCTTT
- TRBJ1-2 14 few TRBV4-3 CASSQDRTPGGYTF TGCGCCAGCAGCCAAGATCGGACCCCGGGAGGCTACACCTTC
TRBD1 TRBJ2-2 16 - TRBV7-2 CASSFDRAINTGELFF TGTGCCAGCAGCTTTGACAGGGCCATTAACACCGGGGAGCTGTTTTTT
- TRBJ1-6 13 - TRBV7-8 CASSPHRDSPLHF TGTGCCAGCAGCCCACACAGGGACTCACCCCTCCACTTT
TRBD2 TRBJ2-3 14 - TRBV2 CASVERGGRDTQYF TGTGCCAGCGTGGAACGGGGGGGCCGAGATACGCAGTATTTT
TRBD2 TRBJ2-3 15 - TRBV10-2 CASIRTSGGVDTQYF TGCGCCAGCATCCGGACTAGCGGGGGGGTAGATACGCAGTATTTT
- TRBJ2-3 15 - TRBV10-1 CASSESSTFTDTQYF TGCGCCAGCAGTGAGTCTTCTACTTTCACAGATACGCAGTATTTT
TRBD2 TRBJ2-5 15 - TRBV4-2 CASSRASGDQETQYF TGTGCCAGCAGCCGGGCTAGCGGGGACCAAGAGACCCAGTACTTC
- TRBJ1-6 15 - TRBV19 CASSIAGRGNSPLHF TGTGCCAGTAGTATTGCCGGGAGGGGGAATTCACCCCTCCACTTT
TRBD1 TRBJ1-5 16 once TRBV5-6 CASSRRDRGLGQPQHF TGTGCCAGCAGCCGAAGGGACAGGGGGCTGGGTCAGCCCCAGCATTTT
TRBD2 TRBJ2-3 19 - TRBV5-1 CASSLVSWRTSGEADTQYF TGCGCCAGCAGCTTGGTATCCTGGAGGACTAGCGGGGAGGCAGATACGCAGTATTTT
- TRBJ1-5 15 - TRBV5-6 CASSLFAGIDQPQHF TGTGCCAGCAGCTTGTTTGCAGGGATCGATCAGCCCCAGCATTTT
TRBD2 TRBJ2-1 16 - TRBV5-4 CASSFPPAGAYNEQFF TGTGCCAGCAGCTTCCCGCCAGCGGGGGCCTACAATGAGCAGTTCTTC
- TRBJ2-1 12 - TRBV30 CAWTRGTGEQFF TGTGCCTGGACCAGGGGAACCGGTGAGCAGTTCTTC
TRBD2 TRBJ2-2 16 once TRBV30 CAWSVLSGALSGELFF TGTGCCTGGAGTGTACTTAGCGGGGCGTTGTCCGGGGAGCTGTTTTTT
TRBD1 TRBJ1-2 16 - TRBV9 CASSVFTITGGEGYTF TGTGCCAGCAGCGTCTTTACGATAACAGGGGGCGAAGGCTACACCTTC
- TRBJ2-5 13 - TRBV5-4 CASSFLASETQYF TGTGCCAGCAGCTTCCTAGCGAGCGAGACCCAGTACTTC
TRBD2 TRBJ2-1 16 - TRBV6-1 CASSEQWGGGYNEQFF TGTGCCAGCAGTGAACAGTGGGGGGGTGGATACAATGAGCAGTTCTTC
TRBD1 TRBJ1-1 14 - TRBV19 CASRTGQANTEAFF TGTGCCAGTAGAACAGGACAGGCCAACACTGAAGCTTTCTTT
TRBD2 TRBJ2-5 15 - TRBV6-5 CASSYSRGGMETQYF TGTGCCAGCAGTTACTCCCGGGGGGGCATGGAGACCCAGTACTTC
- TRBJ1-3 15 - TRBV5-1 CASSLGAGSGNTIYF TGCGCCAGCAGCTTGGGCGCGGGGTCTGGAAACACCATATATTTT
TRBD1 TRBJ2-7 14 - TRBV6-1 CASKRTGGAYEQYF TGTGCCAGCAAGAGGACAGGGGGAGCCTACGAGCAGTACTTC
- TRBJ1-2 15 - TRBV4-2 CASSLSGHSGYGYTF TGTGCCAGCAGCTTGAGTGGACATTCGGGTTATGGCTACACCTTC
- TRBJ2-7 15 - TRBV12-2 CASRADRAARGEQYF TGTGCAAGTCGCGCCGACAGGGCGGCACGGGGCGAGCAGTACTTC
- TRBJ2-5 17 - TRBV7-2 CASSTDPLSGPRGTQYF TGTGCCAGCAGCACCGACCCCCTTTCCGGGCCAAGAGGGACCCAGTACTTC
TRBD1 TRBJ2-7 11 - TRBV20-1 CSAYDRGGQYF TGCAGTGCTTACGACAGGGGTGGGCAGTACTTC
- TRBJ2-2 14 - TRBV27 CASSSLDITGELFF TGTGCCAGCAGTTCTTTAGACATCACCGGGGAGCTGTTTTTT
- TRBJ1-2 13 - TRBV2 CASNSLLRAGYTF TGTGCCAGCAACTCTCTTCTAAGAGCTGGCTACACCTTC
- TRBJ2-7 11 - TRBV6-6 CASTSRYEQYF TGTGCCAGCACCAGTAGATACGAGCAGTACTTC
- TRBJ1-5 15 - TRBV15 CATSRDLQVHQPQHF TGTGCCACCAGCAGAGATCTACAGGTTCATCAGCCCCAGCATTTT
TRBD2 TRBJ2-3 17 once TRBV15 CATSKVQLAGGKDTQYF TGTGCCACCAGCAAGGTACAACTAGCGGGGGGGAAAGATACGCAGTATTTT
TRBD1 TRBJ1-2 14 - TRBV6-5 CASRGQGSNYGYTF TGTGCCAGCAGGGGACAGGGGTCTAACTATGGCTACACCTTC
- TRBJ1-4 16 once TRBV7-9 CASSIRDGATNEKLFF TGTGCCAGCAGCATCCGGGACGGTGCAACTAATGAAAAACTGTTTTTT
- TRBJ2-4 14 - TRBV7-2 CASSIRDSKNIQYF TGTGCCAGCAGCATCCGGGACTCCAAAAACATTCAGTACTTC
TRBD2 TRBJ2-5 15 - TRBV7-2 CASSAQGLAGETQYF TGTGCCAGCAGCGCGCAGGGACTAGCGGGAGAGACCCAGTACTTC
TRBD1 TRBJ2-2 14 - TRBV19 CASSGQGRSGELFF TGTGCCAGTAGTGGACAGGGTAGGTCCGGGGAGCTGTTTTTT
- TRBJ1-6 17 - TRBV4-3 CASPPRRVETYNSPLHF TGCGCCAGCCCCCCGCGTAGGGTCGAAACCTATAATTCACCCCTCCACTTT
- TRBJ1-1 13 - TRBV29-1 CSVSGTPNTEAFF TGCAGCGTAAGCGGGACACCGAACACTGAAGCTTTCTTT